These 5 T cell receptor beta chains share one sample of origin, sequenced in a study of a mutant IDH1 vaccine in newly diagnosed glioma. Noted time point: week 47, end of study. In every dose of vaccine, 300 ug of mutant IDH1 20-mer peptide was given alongside topical imiquimod. Generated by immunoSEQ multiplex PCR, the TCRdb table keeps only in-frame clones and is missing some. The repertoire holds fewer than 95,000 clones, with approximately 75% as singletons. Their antigens are not known. The sequencing used PBMCs, collected from a glioma patient whose treatment included an IDH1 peptide vaccine. The receptors here all came from a man aged 35-49 years with glioma.

V is TRBV7-9 and J is TRBJ1-1; a possible D gene is TRBD1 (6 bases). This CDR3 region has 12 residues. Trimming stripped 6 bases from V and 4 bases from J, with 9 bases between. Germline loops: CDR1 SEHNR, CDR2 FQNEAQ (reference sequence). The DNA of the CDR3 is TGTGCCAGCAGGCAGGGGACCACTGAAGCTTTCTTT. It is translated as CASRQGTTEAFF.

CDR3: CASSVDRVSAYEQYF. DNA for the CDR3: TGTGCCAGCAGTGTAGACAGGGTATCGGCCTACGAGCAGTACTTC. The V and J genes are TRBV6-1 and TRBJ2-7; 7 bases are a match to TRBD1. The V and J ends lost 4 bases and 2 bases, in that order; junction bases with no gene match: 8. Germline values: CDR1 MNHNS, CDR2 SASEGT. The CDR3 covers 15 residues.

This clone turned up a few times. V is TRBV29-1 and J is TRBJ1-1; 8 positions agree with TRBD1. This CDR3 is 15 amino acids long. Trimming took 7 bases from V and 5 from J; bases not matched to a gene: 15. Germline V gene lookup returns CDR1 SQVTM and CDR2 ANQGSEA. CDR3 amino acids: CSASPGGSGWTEAFF. The DNA of the CDR3 is TGCAGCGCGAGCCCAGGGGGCTCAGGGTGGACTGAAGCTTTCTTT.

This chain joins TRBV5-6 and TRBJ2-7; tentative D call: TRBD2 (6 bases). Germline CDR1 reads SGHDT; CDR2 reads YYEEEE. V was trimmed by 6 bases and J by 2 bases, leaving 24 bases between them. This CDR3 is built from 17 residues. CDR3 coding DNA: TGTGCCAGCAATCGGGGGTGGACTCGAACTACTACCTACGAGCAGTACTTC. Protein sequence: CASNRGWTRTTTYEQYF.

The genes are TRBV19 and TRBJ1-2, with D maybe TRBD1 (6 bases). Germline V gene sequence: CDR1 LNHDA, CDR2 SQIVND (reference sequence). The CDR3 sequence is 14 residues long. Trimming removed 7 bases from V and 1 base from J, with 13 bases in between. CDR3 loop: CASNPRDNNYGYTF. The CDR3 coding sequence is TGTGCCAGTAACCCCCGGGACAATAACTATGGCTACACCTTC.